Presented here are 15 T cell receptor beta chains from one specimen sequenced in a study of identical twins. TCRdb redid the calling of the 5' RACE reads with MiXCR, one entry per CDR3 protein. The data contain 640,000 or so distinct CDR3 sequences, 6% to 6.5% of them seen just once; the ten biggest clones take up approximately 1.6%. The sequencing sample was made of naive T cells sorted from blood. These TCRs come from a man between 18 and 29 years old in good health.

This clonotype was counted many times. The V gene is TRBV10-3, the J gene TRBJ2-1; 13 nucleotides align to TRBD2. Germline CDR1 and CDR2: ENHRY and SYGVKD. The CDR3 has 16 amino acids. V shed 7 bases, J shed 8 bases, and the junction held 11 bases outside the gene matches. The CDR3 spells CAITGTSGTLGDEQFF. CDR3 bases: TGTGCCATCACCGGGACTAGCGGGACCCTTGGGGATGAGCAGTTCTTC.

This clonotype was found many times. V and J are TRBV28 and TRBJ2-1, with a possible D match to TRBD2 (6 bases). V dropped 10 bases and J dropped 6 bases, with 16 bases sitting between them. CDR3 length: 13 amino acids. Germline CDR1 is MDHEN and CDR2 is SYDVKM. CDR3 bases: TGTGCCACGGGCTCCAGGGAGGTCAATGAGCAGTTCTTC. This gives the protein CATGSREVNEQFF.

The genes are TRBV4-3 and TRBJ2-2; no firm D call. V was clipped by 0 bases and J by 1 base, with 9 bases between them. Looked up from germline, CDR1 is LGHNA and CDR2 is YSLEER. The CDR3 totals 16 residues. As DNA, the CDR3 is TGCGCCAGCAGCCAAGATCTTCCAGGGAACACCGGGGAGCTGTTTTTT. Translation gives CASSQDLPGNTGELFF.

This clonotype occurred many times. The rearrangement joins TRBV20-1 to TRBJ2-2; D may be TRBD1 (6 bases). The germline V gene has CDR1 DFQATT and CDR2 SNEGSKA (reference sequence). Between the trimmed V and J ends, which lost 4 bases and 0 bases, there was a span of 15 bases. There are 16 residues in the CDR3. The CDR3 sequence is CSAIDLDSANTGELFF. In DNA, the CDR3 is TGCAGTGCTATTGACTTGGACAGCGCGAACACCGGGGAGCTGTTTTTT.

Many counts were recorded for this clonotype. The chain has TRBV2 and TRBJ1-1; D not resolved. There are 15 residues in the CDR3. Trimming cost V 3 bases and J 5 bases, with 16 bases left between them. Germline CDR1 is SNHLY and CDR2 is FYNNEI. CDR3 bases: TGTGCCAGCAGTGACGTCGCCGTAGAAGCGACTGAAGCTTTCTTT. As protein: CASSDVAVEATEAFF.

The chain is built from TRBV5-1 and TRBJ1-3, with a possible D match to TRBD1 (6 bases). From germline, CDR1 is SGHRS and CDR2 YFSETQ. V gave up 0 bases and J gave up 0 bases, with 10 bases separating them. The CDR3 length is 16 residues. The CDR3 DNA reads as TGCGCCAGCAGCTTGGGGGGCAGGGGCTCTGGAAACACCATATATTTT. It specifies CASSLGGRGSGNTIYF. Looking up the rest from reference TRBV5-1 and TRBJ1-3 gives the full variable domain: KAGVTQTPRYLIKTRGQQVTLSCSPISGHRSVSWYQQTPGQGLQFLFEYFSETQRNKGNFPGRFSGRQFSNSRSEMNVSTLELGDSALYLCASSLGGRGSGNTIYFGEGSWLTVV.

This clonotype was counted many times. This chain connects TRBV7-6 to TRBJ2-1, with 11 bases aligning to TRBD1. CDR3 length: 17 amino acids. V was pared by 3 bases and J by 4 bases, with 8 bases of the junction left unmatched. From germline, CDR1 is SGHVS and CDR2 FNYEAQ. The DNA for the CDR3 is TGTGCCAGCAGCTTTGGGACGGGGACAGGGGGGTACAATGAGCAGTTCTTC. It is translated as CASSFGTGTGGYNEQFF.

This clonotype was observed many times. This chain joins TRBV7-9 and TRBJ1-4; 7 bases are shared with TRBD1. This CDR3 comprises 16 residues. CDR1 and CDR2 from the germline V gene are SEHNR and FQNEAQ (reference sequence). The V gene end was trimmed by 6 bases and the J gene end by 12 bases; junction bases not matched to a gene: 19. This CDR3 is CASSFQGTALKVELFF. CDR3 bases: TGTGCCAGCAGTTTTCAGGGGACAGCACTTAAAGTTGAACTGTTTTTT.

This clonotype appeared many times. The chain has TRBV12-3 or TRBV12-4 and TRBJ2-1, with D unclear. The CDR3 is made up of 11 amino acids. V was trimmed by 5 bases and J by 8 bases, leaving 7 bases between them. CDR3 DNA sequence: TGTGCCAGCAGTCCAGAGGATGAGCAGTTCTTC. This gives the protein CASSPEDEQFF.

This clonotype was observed at least ten times. This rearrangement joins TRBV11-2 to TRBJ2-5, with 12 bases identical to TRBD2. Germline lookup yields CDR1 SGHAT and CDR2 FQNNGV. CDR3 length: 18 amino acids. V shed 2 bases, J shed 5 bases, and the junction held 12 bases outside the gene matches. CDR3 sequence reads: CASSLPTFWTSGEETQYF. The CDR3 DNA reads as TGTGCCAGCAGCTTACCAACATTCTGGACTAGCGGGGAGGAGACCCAGTACTTC.

This clonotype has a count of ten or more. CDR3 loop: CAISVLGQGNTEAFF. The CDR3, as DNA: TGTGCCATCAGTGTATTGGGACAGGGAAACACTGAAGCTTTCTTT. The chain joins TRBV10-3 to TRBJ1-1; 9 bases are shared with TRBD1. Trimming at V came to 4 bases and at J to 2 bases, leaving 5 bases not matched to a gene. In germline, CDR1 is ENHRY, CDR2 SYGVKD. The length of the CDR3 is 15 residues.

This clonotype was detected ten times or more. The chain couples TRBV7-2 to TRBJ2-7; 12 bases line up with TRBD1. The CDR3 consists of 15 residues. The V segment lost 3 bases and the J segment 4 bases; nucleotides outside the gene matches: 4. CDR1 is SGHTA and CDR2 is FQGNSA in the germline V gene. This chain's CDR3 is CASSFLGQGAYEQYF. CDR3 nucleotide sequence: TGTGCCAGCAGCTTCCTGGGACAGGGGGCATACGAGCAGTACTTC.

This clonotype has only a few counts. The chain combines TRBV27 with TRBJ1-2, with D unresolved. CDR1 and CDR2 from the germline V gene are MNHEY and SMNVEV (reference sequence). Trimming took 0 bases from V and 7 from J, leaving 9 bases between them. The CDR3 is made up of 13 amino acids. CDR3 sequence (DNA): TGTGCCAGCAGTTTATCGATAATGGGTGGCTACACCTTC. This codes for CASSLSIMGGYTF.

This CDR3 is CAWAGGGQETQYF. Here the CDR3 DNA reads TGTGCCTGGGCTGGGGGCGGACAAGAGACCCAGTACTTC. J is TRBJ2-5 and V is TRBV30, with a weak D call TRBD1 (6 bases). With 5 bases removed from V and 2 bases from J, the gap between germline ends came to 12 bases. Germline CDR1 reads GTSNPN; CDR2 reads SVGIG (reference sequence). The CDR3 is 13 amino acids.

This clonotype was seen many times. The gene calls are TRBV12-3 or TRBV12-4 and TRBJ1-5, with TRBD1 matching over 7 bases. The trim removed 0 bases at V and 7 bases at J, leaving 3 bases unmatched. The CDR3 has 14 residues. In DNA, the CDR3 is TGTGCCAGCAGTTTAGCAGGGGGCGTCCAGCCCCAGCATTTT. Translation gives CASSLAGGVQPQHF.